This paragraph covers one T cell receptor (beta chain) sequence. Its antigen is as yet unknown. The data derive from a study of hypomethylating agent response in myelodysplastic syndrome. The overall study: The mean patient age was about 78 +/- 6.2 years, and diploid cytogenetics predominated.

Produced via immunoSEQ multiplex PCR; TCRdb's table is partial and in-frame only. This table has about 10,000 clones, about 83% appearing once. Study conclusions and caveats: Shared GLIPH2 clusters possibly recognizing novel MDS antigens remain unconfirmed. The cohort was small, with only approximately 11 patients analyzed.

Germline V gene data show CDR1 as SGHDT and CDR2 as YYEEEE. V trimming: 4 bases; J trimming: 3 bases; junction bases outside the gene matches: 5. The length of the CDR3 is 15 residues. V is TRBV5-6 and J is TRBJ2-3, with TRBD1 identical over 10 bases. The receptor comes from a human donor with myelodysplastic syndrome. The sample was bone marrow, taken before or after starting hypomethylating agent treatment for myelodysplastic syndrome (not recorded which). The CDR3 spells CASSQTDRGTDTQYF. The CDR3 DNA is TGTGCCAGCAGCCAGACGGACAGGGGGACAGATACGCAGTATTTT. The whole variable domain, remainder taken from reference TRBV5-6 and TRBJ2-3, is DAGVTQSPTHLIKTRGQQVTLRCSPKSGHDTVSWYQQALGQGPQFIFQYYEEEERQRGNFPDRFSGHQFPNYSSELNVNALLLGDSALYLCASSQTDRGTDTQYFGPGTRLTVL.